The 26 T cell receptor beta chains presented below share a single source sample, sequenced in a study of T cell responses to AZD1222 COVID-19 vaccine. Only in-frame clones appear in the TCRdb table, and some are missing; sequencing was by immunoSEQ multiplex PCR. The sample has around 91,000 clones, 90% to 95% seen once. Sequencing was performed on peripheral blood, taken 28 days after the second AZD1222 dose. The source is an adult who received the AZD1222 COVID-19 vaccine.

The rearrangement joins TRBV28 to TRBJ1-5, with TRBD1 matching over 8 bases. Germline V lookup: CDR1 MDHEN, CDR2 SYDVKM. CDR3 length: 16 residues. V lost 5 bases to trimming and J lost 1 base; unmatched junction nucleotides: 7. CDR3 nucleotides: TGTGCCAGCAGTGGGTGGACAGGGATAAGCAATCAGCCCCAGCATTTT. This codes for CASSGWTGISNQPQHF.

The chain links TRBV7-9 to TRBJ1-1; possible D gene TRBD1, 5 bases. The germline V and J ends were trimmed by 1 base and 2 bases, with 8 bases remaining between them. Germline loops: CDR1 SEHNR, CDR2 FQNEAQ (reference sequence). This CDR3 comprises 14 residues. The CDR3 protein is CASSLGRDNTEAFF. CDR3 nucleotides: TGTGCCAGCAGCTTAGGCAGGGATAACACTGAAGCTTTCTTT.

This chain joins TRBV5-6 and TRBJ2-7; the D is unclear. Germline V CDR1 and CDR2: SGHDT, YYEEEE. V was pared by 5 bases and J by 3 bases, with 12 bases between. The CDR3 runs to 13 residues. Written as DNA, the CDR3 is TGTGCCAGCAGATTAGGACCGGGCTACGAGCAGTACTTC. This gives the protein CASRLGPGYEQYF.

This chain uses TRBV18 with TRBJ2-2; 9 positions match TRBD2. Germline V gene lookup returns CDR1 KGHSH and CDR2 LQKENI. Trimming removed 3 bases from V and 5 bases from J; junction bases left unmatched: 10. This CDR3 contains 17 residues. CDR3 in amino acids: CASSPTHSGSYTGELFF. The CDR3 coding sequence is TGTGCCAGCTCACCGACTCATAGCGGGAGTTATACCGGGGAGCTGTTTTTT.

The chain has TRBV5-1 and TRBJ2-5, with 7 bases that match TRBD2. The V gene end was trimmed by 0 bases and the J gene end by 6 bases; junction bases not matched to a gene: 11. Germline assignment: CDR1 SGHRS and CDR2 YFSETQ. The length of the CDR3 is 16 residues. The CDR3 region is CASSLAFGGSGKTQYF. CDR3 coding DNA: TGCGCCAGCAGCTTGGCCTTCGGCGGGAGTGGAAAGACCCAGTACTTC.

The V gene is TRBV28, the J gene TRBJ1-2; 8 nucleotides line up with TRBD1. The CDR3 totals 17 residues. The trim removed 4 bases at V and 4 bases at J, leaving 14 bases unmatched. CDR1 and CDR2 (germline): MDHEN, SYDVKM. The CDR3 nucleotides read TGTGCCAGCAGTTCTCCCGGGACAGGCCCGACTTTCTATGGCTACACCTTC. It is translated as CASSSPGTGPTFYGYTF.

The chain combines TRBV29-1 with TRBJ1-2, with D maybe TRBD1 (5 bases). The CDR3 runs 13 residues. V lost 1 base, J lost 8 bases, and 14 bases lay in between. The germline V gene encodes CDR1 SQVTM and CDR2 ANQGSEA. The CDR3 sequence is CSVEGQGVEGYTF. The CDR3 bases are TGCAGCGTTGAAGGCCAGGGAGTGGAGGGCTACACCTTC.

The chain's CDR3 is CASSMTGNTGELFF. For the CDR3, the DNA is TGCGCCAGCAGCATGACAGGGAACACCGGGGAGCTGTTTTTT. The chain carries TRBV5-1 and TRBJ2-2; a weak D match, TRBD1 (6 bases). V was pared by 4 bases and J by 1 base, with 8 bases between. There are 14 residues in the CDR3. Germline-derived CDR1 and CDR2 are SGHRS and YFSETQ.

J is TRBJ2-3 and V is TRBV27; a weak D match, TRBD2 (6 bases). The CDR3 consists of 14 residues. V was shortened by 3 bases and J by 4 bases, with 11 bases between the two germline ends. Germline V CDR1 and CDR2: MNHEY, SMNVEV (reference sequence). For the CDR3, the DNA is TGTGCCAGCAGTTTTTGGGGGGACGCAGATACGCAGTATTTT. Translated, it gives CASSFWGDADTQYF.

The J gene is TRBJ1-1, the V gene TRBV4-2; D is possibly TRBD1 (6 bases). The CDR3 loop spans 16 amino acids. V was cut by 0 bases and J by 1 base, with 12 bases left in between. Germline V gives CDR1 LGHNA, CDR2 YNFKEQ. As DNA, the CDR3 is TGTGCCAGCAGCCAAGAGGTCGGGACACCGAACACTGAAGCTTTCTTT. Its translation: CASSQEVGTPNTEAFF.

The chain recombines TRBV15 with TRBJ2-5, with no clear D. This CDR3 contains 16 residues. Germline CDR1 reads LNHNV; CDR2 reads YYDKDF (reference sequence). V was trimmed by 0 bases and J by 4 bases, leaving 15 bases between them. In nucleotides, the CDR3 is TGTGCCACCAGCAGAGATAGGTGGGCCGGTAGAGAGACCCAGTACTTC. It is translated as CATSRDRWAGRETQYF.

This clone has just a few counts. This chain connects TRBV21-1 to TRBJ2-7; the table's D call of TRBD2 was not tested on the DNA. TRBV21-1 is a pseudogene segment. This CDR3 is 14 amino acids long. The CDR3 bases are TGTGCCAGCAGCAAAGCGGGAGGGGGCTACGAGCAGTACTTC. Protein product: CASSKAGGGYEQYF.

CDR3 coding DNA: TGTGCCAGCAGCCGAGCAGGGAATGAAAAACTGTTTTTT. Encoded protein: CASSRAGNEKLFF. The chain joins TRBV11-1 to TRBJ1-4; the D gene is possibly TRBD1 (5 bases). From germline, CDR1 is SGHAT and CDR2 FQDESV (reference sequence). The ends were cut back, 5 bases at V and 5 bases at J, with 9 bases in the middle. This CDR3 is 13 amino acids long.

This CDR3 reads CASSPQRQGHEQFF. The CDR3 DNA is TGTGCCAGCAGTCCCCAGAGACAGGGCCATGAGCAGTTCTTC. The V call is TRBV6-6, the J call TRBJ2-1, with 7 bases lining up with TRBD1. CDR3 length: 14 residues. Per germline, CDR1 MNHNY and CDR2 SVGAGI (reference sequence). V was pared by 5 bases and J by 8 bases, with 9 bases of the junction left unmatched.

The chain links TRBV6-6 to TRBJ1-2; D is undetermined. Germline V CDR1 and CDR2: MNHNY, SVGAGI (reference sequence). The length of the CDR3 is 11 residues. Deletions cut 8 bases from V and 2 bases from J, with 6 bases between. Here the CDR3 reads CASVSNYGYTF. The DNA for the CDR3 is TGTGCCAGCGTCAGCAACTATGGCTACACCTTC.

The rearrangement joins TRBV7-9 to TRBJ2-7; D ambiguous. The CDR3 extends over 11 amino acids. Germline V gene lookup returns CDR1 SEHNR and CDR2 FQNEAQ (reference sequence). Trimming cost V 5 bases and J 2 bases, with 4 bases left between them. Here the CDR3 DNA reads TGTGCCAGCAGCCAGGCCTACGAGCAGTACTTC. It is translated as CASSQAYEQYF.

V and J are TRBV6-2 or TRBV6-3 and TRBJ2-1; 7 bases line up with TRBD1. The ends lost 5 bases at V and 5 bases at J; junction bases unmatched: 12. Germline-derived CDR1 and CDR2 are MNHEY and SVGEGT. The CDR3 sequence is 16 residues long. This chain's CDR3 is CASSHTGQGVHNEQFF. The CDR3 DNA follows: TGTGCCAGCAGTCACACGGGGCAGGGGGTGCACAATGAGCAGTTCTTC.

The V and J genes are TRBV10-3 and TRBJ2-3; 7 bases map to TRBD2. Unmatched junction bases numbered 7, after V lost 9 bases and J lost 4 bases. CDR1 and CDR2 from the germline V gene are ENHRY and SYGVKD. The CDR3 totals 13 residues. Here the CDR3 DNA reads TGTGCCATTGCCTTGCGGGAGTCAGATACGCAGTATTTT. Its protein is CAIALRESDTQYF.

This clone appeared once. The chain couples TRBV28 to TRBJ1-4; a possible D gene is TRBD1 (5 bases). V gave up 3 bases and J gave up 8 bases, with 13 bases separating them. Germline CDR1 and CDR2: MDHEN and SYDVKM. This CDR3 comprises 14 residues. CDR3 DNA sequence: TGTGCCAGCAGTTTGGGGGGGTCTGGCGAAAAACTGTTTTTT. The encoded protein is CASSLGGSGEKLFF.

V and J are TRBV6-1 and TRBJ2-7; D remains ambiguous. Trimming pared 1 base from V and 3 bases from J, leaving 10 bases between. The CDR3 spans 14 residues. Per the germline V gene, CDR1 is MNHNS and CDR2 is SASEGT. CDR3 nucleotides: TGTGCCAGCAGTGAAGTTAAAGGTGGCTACGAGCAGTACTTC. Amino acid sequence: CASSEVKGGYEQYF.

The chain recombines TRBV24-1 with TRBJ2-7; tentative D call: TRBD2 (6 bases). Germline V gives CDR1 KGHDR, CDR2 SFDVKD. This CDR3 is 15 amino acids long. V was trimmed by 3 bases and J by 2 bases, leaving 13 bases between them. DNA of the CDR3: TGTGCCACCAGTGATACTCGGGGGAGCGCCTACGAGCAGTACTTC. This sequence encodes CATSDTRGSAYEQYF.

This clone is a singleton in its sample. This chain links TRBV29-1 with TRBJ1-2, with 10 bases lining up with TRBD1. Germline V gene data show CDR1 as SQVTM and CDR2 as ANQGSEA. V dropped 7 bases and J dropped 6; count of bases not matched to a gene: 5. There are 12 residues in the CDR3. CDR3: CSAGTGVDGYTF. CDR3 bases: TGCAGCGCTGGGACAGGGGTGGATGGCTACACCTTC.

The table lists this clone with a count of one. The rearrangement links TRBV5-1 to TRBJ2-7; TRBD1 aligns across 7 bases. CDR1 SGHRS and CDR2 YFSETQ come from the germline V gene. The J segment lost 3 bases and the V segment lost 4 bases, leaving 7 bases of the junction unmatched. This CDR3 is 14 amino acids long. The CDR3 sequence is CASSMGTVLYEQYF. In DNA form, the CDR3 reads TGCGCCAGCAGCATGGGGACAGTCCTCTACGAGCAGTACTTC.

The sample holds a few counts of this clone. The chain links TRBV6-1 to TRBJ2-5; 9 nucleotides line up with TRBD1. Germline CDR1 and CDR2: MNHNS and SASEGT. The CDR3 covers 14 residues. The junction had 4 bases not matched to a gene; V was cut back by 2 bases and J by 6 bases. CDR3 sequence: CASSEWGQGKTQYF. The CDR3 DNA sequence: TGTGCCAGCAGTGAATGGGGACAGGGAAAGACCCAGTACTTC.

The gene calls are TRBV24-1 and TRBJ2-3; TRBD1 agrees at 9 bases. V was clipped by 4 bases and J by 4 bases; unmatched bases: 8. This CDR3 has 16 residues. The germline V gene encodes CDR1 KGHDR and CDR2 SFDVKD. DNA of the CDR3: TGTGCCACCAGTGAGGCCGGGACAGGGAGTGCAGATACGCAGTATTTT. Protein sequence: CATSEAGTGSADTQYF.

The chain is built from TRBV7-2 and TRBJ2-1, with unresolved D. Germline CDR1 is SGHTA and CDR2 is FQGNSA. V was pared by 4 bases and J by 6 bases, with 19 bases between. The CDR3 covers 16 residues. The CDR3 here is CASSSPIRAISNEQFF. CDR3 DNA sequence: TGTGCCAGCAGCTCCCCAATAAGGGCCATTTCCAATGAGCAGTTCTTC.